This TCR beta chain was obtained from a study of cytomegalovirus exposure and HLA in healthy donors. As for the study in general: A previous analysis identified 100 million or so unique TCR beta sequences derived from around 200 million T cells. Notes on the study in general: In a later analysis, CMV-associated beta chains were mostly HLA-associated, it appeared. Most TCR beta V segments were productive about 87% or about 30% of the time in an earlier analysis.

Notes on this clone: Its antigen is not identified.

The CDR3 runs 16 residues. The PCR employed 60 Vbeta primers together with 13 Jbeta primers. The repertoire was sequenced with immunoSEQ multiplex PCR; TCRdb's copy has only in-frame clones and lacks some. Found here are around 170,000 clones, roughly 80% of them singletons; the top ten hold over 5.5%. This rearrangement joins TRBV21-1 to TRBJ1-2; the listed D gene, TRBD1, was not tested against the DNA. TRBV21-1 is designated a pseudogene. Material: PBMCs. This receptor was taken from a man aged 35-49 years in good health and CMV-seropositive. CDR3 amino acids: CASSKGQGGYNYGYTF. CDR3 bases: TGTGCCAGCAGCAAGGGACAGGGGGGATATAACTATGGCTACACCTTC.